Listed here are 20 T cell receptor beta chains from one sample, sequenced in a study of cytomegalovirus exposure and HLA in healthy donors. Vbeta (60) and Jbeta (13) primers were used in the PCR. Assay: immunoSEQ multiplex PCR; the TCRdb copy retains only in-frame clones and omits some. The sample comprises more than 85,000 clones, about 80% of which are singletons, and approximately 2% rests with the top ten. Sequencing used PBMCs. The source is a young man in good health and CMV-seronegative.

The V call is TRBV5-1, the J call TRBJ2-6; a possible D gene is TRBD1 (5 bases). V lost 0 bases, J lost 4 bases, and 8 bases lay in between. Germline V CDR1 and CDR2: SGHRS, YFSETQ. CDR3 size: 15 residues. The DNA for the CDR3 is TGCGCCAGCAGCTTGGAGGGGTCCGGGGCCAACGTCCTGACTTTC. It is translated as CASSLEGSGANVLTF.

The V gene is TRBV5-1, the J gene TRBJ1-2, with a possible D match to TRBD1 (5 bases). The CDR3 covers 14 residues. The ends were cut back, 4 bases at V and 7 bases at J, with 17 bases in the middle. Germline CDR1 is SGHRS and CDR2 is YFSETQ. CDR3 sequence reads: CASSLAQGGAGYTF. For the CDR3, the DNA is TGCGCCAGCAGCCTGGCGCAAGGTGGGGCTGGCTACACCTTC.

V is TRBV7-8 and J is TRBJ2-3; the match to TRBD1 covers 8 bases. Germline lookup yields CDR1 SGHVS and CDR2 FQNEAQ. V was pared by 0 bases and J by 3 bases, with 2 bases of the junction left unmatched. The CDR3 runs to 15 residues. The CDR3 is CASSLATGETDTQYF. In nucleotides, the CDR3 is TGTGCCAGCAGCTTAGCGACAGGGGAGACAGATACGCAGTATTTT.

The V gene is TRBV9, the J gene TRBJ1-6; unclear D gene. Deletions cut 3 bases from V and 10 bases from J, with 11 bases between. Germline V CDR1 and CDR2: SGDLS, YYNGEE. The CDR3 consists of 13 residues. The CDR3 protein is CASSASSGSPLHF. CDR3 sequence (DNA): TGTGCCAGCAGCGCAAGCAGCGGGTCACCCCTCCACTTT.

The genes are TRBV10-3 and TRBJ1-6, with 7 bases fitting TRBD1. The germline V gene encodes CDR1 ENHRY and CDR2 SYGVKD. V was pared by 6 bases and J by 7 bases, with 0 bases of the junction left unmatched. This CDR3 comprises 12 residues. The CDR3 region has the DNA TGTGCCATCAGGGACAGGAATTCACCCCTCCACTTT. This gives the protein CAIRDRNSPLHF.

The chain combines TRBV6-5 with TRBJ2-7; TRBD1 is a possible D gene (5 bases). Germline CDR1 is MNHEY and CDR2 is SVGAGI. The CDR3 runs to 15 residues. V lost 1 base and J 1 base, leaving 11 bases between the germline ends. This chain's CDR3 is CASSYWGRDSYEQYF. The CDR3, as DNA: TGTGCCAGCAGTTACTGGGGCAGGGATTCCTACGAGCAGTACTTC.

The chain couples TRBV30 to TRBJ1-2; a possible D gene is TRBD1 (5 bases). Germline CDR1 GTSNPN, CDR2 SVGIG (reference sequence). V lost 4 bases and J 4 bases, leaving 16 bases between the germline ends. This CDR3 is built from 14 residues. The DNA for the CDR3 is TGTGCCTGGAACCCAGGGCTTACCACCTATGGCTACACCTTC. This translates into CAWNPGLTTYGYTF.

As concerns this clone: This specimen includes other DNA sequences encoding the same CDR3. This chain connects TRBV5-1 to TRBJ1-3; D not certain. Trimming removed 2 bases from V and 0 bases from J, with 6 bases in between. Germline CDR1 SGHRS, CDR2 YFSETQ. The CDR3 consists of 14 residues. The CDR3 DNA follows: TGCGCCAGCAGCTTTGGGAGCTCTGGAAACACCATATATTTT. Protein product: CASSFGSSGNTIYF.

In DNA, the CDR3 is TGTGCCAGCAGCTCCCCCGGTGGGCAGGGGACAGATACGCAGTATTTT. Its translation is CASSSPGGQGTDTQYF. This chain uses TRBV11-2 with TRBJ2-3; D possibly corresponds to TRBD1 (6 bases). The CDR3 length is 16 residues. V was clipped by 4 bases and J by 3 bases, with 17 bases between them. Per germline, CDR1 SGHAT and CDR2 FQNNGV. The full variable domain, with the rest looked up from reference TRBV11-2 and TRBJ2-3, is EAGVAQSPRYKIIEKRQSVAFWCNPISGHATLYWYQQILGQGPKLLIQFQNNGVVDDSQLPKDRFSAERLKGVDSTLKIQPAKLEDSAVYLCASSSPGGQGTDTQYFGPGTRLTVL.

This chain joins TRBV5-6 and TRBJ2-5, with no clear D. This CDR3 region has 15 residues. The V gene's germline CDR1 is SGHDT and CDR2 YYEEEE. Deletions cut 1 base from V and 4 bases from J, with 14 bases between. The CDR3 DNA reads TGTGCCAGCAGCTTGAGGTCAGGCCTCGCAGAGACCCAGTACTTC. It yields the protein CASSLRSGLAETQYF.

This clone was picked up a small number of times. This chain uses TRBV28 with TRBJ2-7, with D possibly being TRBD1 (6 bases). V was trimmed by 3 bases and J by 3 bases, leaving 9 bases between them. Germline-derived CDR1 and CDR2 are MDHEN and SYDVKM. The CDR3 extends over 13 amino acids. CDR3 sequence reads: CASSFGGRYEQYF. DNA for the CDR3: TGTGCCAGCAGTTTTGGGGGCCGCTACGAGCAGTACTTC.

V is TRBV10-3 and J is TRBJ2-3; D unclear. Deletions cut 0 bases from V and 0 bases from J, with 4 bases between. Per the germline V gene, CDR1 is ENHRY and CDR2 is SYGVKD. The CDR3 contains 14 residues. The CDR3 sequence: CAISESTSTDTQYF. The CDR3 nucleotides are TGTGCCATCAGTGAGTCGACTAGCACAGATACGCAGTATTTT.

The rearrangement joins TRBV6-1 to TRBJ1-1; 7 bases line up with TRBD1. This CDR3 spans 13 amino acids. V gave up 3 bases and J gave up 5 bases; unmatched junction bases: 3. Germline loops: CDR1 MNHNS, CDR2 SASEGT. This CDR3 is CASSDRGRTEAFF. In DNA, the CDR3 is TGTGCCAGCAGTGACAGGGGGAGGACTGAAGCTTTCTTT.

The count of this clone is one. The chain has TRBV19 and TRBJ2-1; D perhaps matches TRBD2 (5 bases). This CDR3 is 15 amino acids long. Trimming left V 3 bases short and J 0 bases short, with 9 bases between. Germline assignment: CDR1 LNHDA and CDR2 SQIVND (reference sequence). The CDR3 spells CASSMGGSSYNEQFF. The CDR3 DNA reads TGTGCCAGTAGTATGGGTGGGAGCTCCTACAATGAGCAGTTCTTC.

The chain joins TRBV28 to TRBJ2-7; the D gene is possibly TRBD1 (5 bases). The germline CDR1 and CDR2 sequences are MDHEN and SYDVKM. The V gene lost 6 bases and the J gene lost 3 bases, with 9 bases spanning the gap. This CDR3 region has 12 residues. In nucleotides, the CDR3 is TGTGCCAGCAGCTTACAGGACTACGAGCAGTACTTC. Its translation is CASSLQDYEQYF.

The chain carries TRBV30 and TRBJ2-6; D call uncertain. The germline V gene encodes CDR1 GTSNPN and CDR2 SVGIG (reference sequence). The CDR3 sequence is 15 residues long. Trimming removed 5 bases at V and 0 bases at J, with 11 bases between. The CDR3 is CAWVEANSGANVLTF. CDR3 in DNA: TGTGCCTGGGTCGAAGCAAACTCTGGGGCCAACGTCCTGACTTTC.

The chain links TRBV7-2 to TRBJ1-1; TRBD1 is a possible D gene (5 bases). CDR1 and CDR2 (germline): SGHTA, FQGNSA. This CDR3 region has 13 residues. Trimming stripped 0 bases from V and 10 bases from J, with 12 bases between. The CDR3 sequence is CASSLAHGGGAFF. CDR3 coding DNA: TGTGCCAGCAGCTTAGCTCACGGGGGAGGAGCTTTCTTT.

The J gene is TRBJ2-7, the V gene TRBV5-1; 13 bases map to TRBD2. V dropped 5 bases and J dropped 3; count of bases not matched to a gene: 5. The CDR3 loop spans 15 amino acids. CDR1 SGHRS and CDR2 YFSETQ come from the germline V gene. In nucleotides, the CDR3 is TGCGCCAGCAGATATGGGACTAGCGGGGACTACGAGCAGTACTTC. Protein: CASRYGTSGDYEQYF.

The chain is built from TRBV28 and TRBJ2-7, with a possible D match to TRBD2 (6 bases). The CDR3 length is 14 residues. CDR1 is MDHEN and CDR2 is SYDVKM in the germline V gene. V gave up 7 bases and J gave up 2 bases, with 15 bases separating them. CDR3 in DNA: TGTGCCAGCACGAAAGCGGGCAGGGCCTACGAGCAGTACTTC. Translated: CASTKAGRAYEQYF. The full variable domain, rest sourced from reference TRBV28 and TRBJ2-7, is DVKVTQSSRYLVKRTGEKVFLECVQDMDHENMFWYRQDPGLGLRLIYFSYDVKMKEKGDIPEGYSVSREKKERFSLILESASTNQTSMYLCASTKAGRAYEQYFGPGTRLTVT.

The CDR3 DNA reads as TGTGCTAGTGGTTTGTTGGTTCTTGGCGACCGAGGGACTGAAGCTTTCTTT. Its protein is CASGLLVLGDRGTEAFF. The chain employs TRBV12-5 and TRBJ1-1; D gene ambiguous. Trimming pared 2 bases from V and 5 bases from J, leaving 21 bases between. This CDR3 has 17 residues. CDR1 and CDR2 (germline): LGHNT, FRNRAP. The whole variable domain, remainder taken from reference TRBV12-5 and TRBJ1-1, is DARVTQTPRHKVTEMGQEVTMRCQPILGHNTVFWYRQTMMQGLELLAYFRNRAPLDDSGMPKDRFSAEMPDATLATLKIQPSEPRDSAVYFCASGLLVLGDRGTEAFFGQGTRLTVV.